This paragraph covers one TCR beta chain sequence. Its antigen is unidentified. PCR used 60 Vbeta primers and 13 Jbeta primers. The table came from immunoSEQ multiplex PCR; TCRdb's copy has only in-frame clones and leaves some out. The repertoire holds some 36,000 clones, 55% to 75% seen once, with approximately 6.1% in the top ten. The CDR3 is 14 residues long. Germline V CDR1 and CDR2: SGHNT, YYREEE (reference sequence). Trimming removed 4 bases at V and 1 base at J, with 9 bases between. Healthy people donating bone marrow made up the donors. This sample was taken from a study of cytomegalovirus exposure and HLA in healthy donors. The overall study: Clustering assigned 81% of the 350 to 450 genotyped donors to the Caucasian-associated ancestry cluster. Whole-study results and caveats: Presence/absence analyses assumed roughly uniform sequencing depth across donors, which may not hold.

V usage is TRBV5-4 and J usage is TRBJ1-5; a possible D gene is TRBD1 (6 bases). Material: PBMCs. The source is a man aged 25 to 40 in good health and CMV-seronegative. CDR3 region: CASSQRGSNQPQHF. In DNA, the CDR3 is TGTGCCAGCAGCCAAAGGGGGAGCAATCAGCCCCAGCATTTT.